This T cell receptor (beta chain) was obtained from a study of cytomegalovirus exposure and HLA in healthy donors. V was clipped by 10 bases and J by 4 bases; unmatched bases: 7. This CDR3 has 14 amino acids. Germline lookup yields CDR1 MDHEN and CDR2 SYDVKM. PCR used 60 Vbeta primers and 13 Jbeta primers. Sequencing was performed with immunoSEQ multiplex PCR; in TCRdb, only in-frame clones are kept and a portion is missing. The sample holds 150,000 to 200,000 clones, 55% to 70% seen once. The sample comprised PBMCs. This sequence originates from a middle-aged woman in good health and CMV-seropositive. The V call is TRBV28, the J call TRBJ1-4, with TRBD1 matching 9 bases. The CDR3 region is CATSLGQGNEKLFF. In DNA, the CDR3 is TGTGCCACCTCCCTGGGACAGGGTAATGAAAAACTGTTTTTT.